What follows is one TCR beta chain and its context. Its antigen is undetermined. The length of the CDR3 is 14 residues. The germline CDR1 and CDR2 sequences are MGHRA and YSYEKL. These data belong to a study of shared clonotypes between healthy human individuals. Researchers ran the assay at a deep level. The repertoire was sequenced with immunoSEQ multiplex PCR; TCRdb's copy has only in-frame clones and lacks some. The sample records hundreds of thousands of clones, 79% being singletons. Study-level results: Clonotype sharing among donors, it was expected, would be affected by sequencing depth.

The sample comprised PBMCs. This TCR came from a woman aged 40-49 years in good health. Some clones in this sample may be carry-over from other donors' samples. This sequence joins TRBV4-1 and TRBJ2-5; D not resolved. The end of the DNA is better explained by TRBJ2-7, so the J call may be wrong. CDR3 region: CASSQGQFSYEQYF. CDR3 coding DNA: TGCGCCAGCAGCCAAGGGCAGTTCTCCTACGAGCAGTACTTC.